This record concerns one T cell receptor (beta chain) sequence. This record comes from a study of blood T cell repertoires in COVID-19. Overall study context: There were acute and convalescent COVID-19 samples, and they came from the United States, Italy and Spain. PBMCs, B-cell-depleted T cells, or T cells provided the cDNA or gDNA that made up the material.

Sequencing was performed with immunoSEQ multiplex PCR; in TCRdb, only in-frame clones are kept and a portion is missing. The sample has approximately 150,000 clones, more than 75% seen once; the top ten hold 4.8%. CDR1 and CDR2 from the germline V gene are DFQATT and SNEGSKA (reference sequence). V lost 5 bases to trimming and J lost 3 bases; unmatched junction nucleotides: 1. The CDR3 extends over 11 amino acids. This receptor was obtained from a human donor in a cohort sampled during active COVID-19. The sample consisted of peripheral blood. The rearrangement joins TRBV20-1 to TRBJ2-7; 7 bases fit TRBD1. CDR3 DNA sequence: TGCAGTGCTTGGACAGGCTACGAGCAGTACTTC. It yields the protein CSAWTGYEQYF.